In its sample, the clone carrying this T cell receptor (beta chain) was seen a few times. No antigen is known for it. The source of the sample is a study of vaccination and CD4 T cells after COVID-19. The overall study: For each participant, vaccination comprised two doses of either the BNT162b2 or the mRNA-1273 vaccine. Post-vaccination specimens were collected at a median of approximately 72 days following dose two (range 14 to 241). Study-wide results and limits: Post-vaccination, and not before, a median roughly 90% of reactive clones appeared in convalescent patients.

Researchers used the Oncomine TCR Beta short-read assay to sequence DNA from cultured CD4+ T cells. TCRdb re-called the PCR reads with MiXCR, one entry per CDR3 protein. Of around 14,000 distinct CDR3 sequences detected, less than 30% appear once; the ten largest clones hold under 20%. Treatment of the sample: approximately nine-day PBMC culture with coronavirus spike peptide pools or control peptides (ViraFEST assay). This CDR3 is 15 amino acids long. V lost 5 bases, J lost 1 base, and 14 bases lay in between. Germline values: CDR1 MNHEY, CDR2 SMNVEV (reference sequence). This material consisted of CD4+ T cells from blood, cultured in vitro, taken before SARS-CoV-2 vaccination. The origin of this receptor is a human donor who received a COVID-19 vaccine. The chain recombines TRBV27 with TRBJ1-1; no clear D gene. The CDR3: CASSVGDLGNTEAFF. CDR3 DNA sequence: TGTGCCAGCAGTGTGGGCGACCTGGGGAACACTGAAGCTTTCTTT.